The present T cell receptor (beta chain) was sequenced within a study of blood T cell repertoires in COVID-19 (dated by TCRdb to 2018 to 2020). Turning to the overall study: Samples from collaborators originated in the United States, Italy and Spain and spanned both the acute and convalescent phases of COVID-19. The sample metadata nearly always contained a de-identified subject ID, COVID-19 status, age in years and sex. Where available, HLA class I and class II types were taken from metadata supplied by the sample provider and were not determined by assay-based typing. The material from the prospective study consisted of cDNA or gDNA derived from T cells, B-cell-depleted T cells, or PBMCs. Subjects who had been exposed to COVID-19, were actively infected with it, or had recovered from it provided the deeply sampled blood TCRbeta repertoires that made up the dataset. The repertoires were made available in a free public database intended to serve as a resource for research on the immune response to SARS-CoV-2. The samples were drawn from the first 160 participants of the ongoing ImmuneRACE study and from about 1,200 subjects provided by 6 global collaborators. The investigation overall reported the following: The amount of clinical and demographic metadata varied by source and participant and was provided uncurated.

A word on this clone: Its antigen is not yet known. The input lacks base qualities; no much larger clone sits a single base away.

In the prospective study, participants were 18 to 89 years old, resided in about two dozen geographic areas of the United States, and were enrolled through a virtual design. In the prospective study, cohorts were assigned on the basis of participant-reported clinical history obtained from a screening survey and a study questionnaire. Exposed participants had been in contact, within 2 weeks of entering the study, with a person who had a PCR-confirmed or clinician-diagnosed case of COVID-19. In the prospective study, mobile phlebotomists collected whole blood, serum and a nasopharyngeal or oropharyngeal swab from each participant. Over an approximately 2-month period, participants in the prospective study had the option of providing additional blood draws and questionnaires. Blood samples from the prospective study were shipped frozen or at room temperature prior to DNA extraction. TCRbeta CDR3 regions were amplified from genomic DNA by means of the immunoSEQ Assay, a bias-controlled multiplex PCR. The study's processing was this. The number of nucleated cells in each sample was estimated by amplification of reference gene primers within the assay. To quantify the absolute abundance of each unique TCRbeta CDR3 rearrangement, sequence reads were collapsed and filtered. For each sample, productive Simpson clonality was calculated as the square root of Simpson's diversity index over productive rearrangements. Not all clones reach the TCRdb copy of this immuneACCESS table, which keeps in-frame sequences only. Checked studies attribute under half of the gap to unresolved V genes and leave the rest unexplained. V and J calls and clone size come straight from that table; D and trimming were deduced from the DNA. This sample lists some 300,000 clones; around nine tenths were detected once. Less than 3.5% of the sample rests with the top ten.

Material: PBMCs or T cells enriched from blood (not recorded which). The receptor was derived from a woman aged 50 to 65 who had been exposed to COVID-19.

The nucleotide sequence reads as follows: TGTGCCAGCAGTTTTCAGGACAGGGTCCACGAGCAGTACTTC. Translated, it gives CASSFQDRVHEQYF. The chain links TRBV27 with TRBJ2-7, with 8 middle bases fitting TRBD1. Its CDR3 holds 14 amino acids, cysteine through phenylalanine. Of all the DNA, just the CDR3 is kept, 42 bases in frame from base 1. V trim: 3 bases; J trim: 5 bases; unmatched bases: 6. Per the germline V gene (reference sequence), MNHEY is the CDR1 and SMNVEV is the CDR2.